This T cell receptor (beta chain) came from a study of shared clonotypes between healthy human individuals. The table came from immunoSEQ multiplex PCR; TCRdb's copy has only in-frame clones and leaves some out. The repertoire has some 1,400,000 clones, around 95% of them found once; the top ten carry about 1.2%. Trimming cost V 6 bases and J 3 bases; bases outside gene matches: 5. This CDR3 is 15 amino acids long. Germline values: CDR1 MDHEN, CDR2 SYDVKM. The chain joins TRBV28 to TRBJ1-2; 12 bases are shared with TRBD1. Material for sequencing was naive CD4+ T cells sorted from blood. Subset given: CD45RA+ positively selected. The TCR comes from a man aged 25 to 40 in good health. The CDR3 region has the DNA TGTGCCAGCAGGGGAGGGACAGGGGGCGACTATGGCTACACCTTC. Its translation is CASRGGTGGDYGYTF.